The entry below gives a single T cell receptor (beta chain) sequence along with its context. Looked up from germline, CDR1 is SGHTA and CDR2 is FQGNSA. The CDR3 has 15 amino acids. The V and J ends lost 5 bases and 6 bases respectively, with 14 bases between them. This sample is drawn from a study of blood T cell repertoires in COVID-19. Assay used: immunoSEQ multiplex PCR; TCRdb lists only in-frame clones, some missing. This table holds 310,000 or so clones, 87% found once. This rearrangement joins TRBV7-2 to TRBJ1-6; no reliable D call. The source is a woman aged 25 to 45 who had recovered from COVID-19. Sequences were obtained from PBMCs or T cells enriched from blood (not recorded which). The CDR3 DNA follows: TGTGCCAGCAGCCCCAGGCTTCCGACTAATTCACCCCTCCACTTT. Translating it yields CASSPRLPTNSPLHF.